This T cell receptor (beta chain) was recovered during a study of blood T cell repertoires in COVID-19. Study-wide background: COVID-19 samples collected from the United States, Italy and Spain covered acute and convalescent phases. In each case, the material was cDNA or gDNA derived from T cells, B-cell-depleted T cells, or PBMCs.

In the authors' workflow: Estimates of nucleated cell counts were drawn from the amplification of reference gene primers. Measured with immunoSEQ multiplex PCR; TCRdb has only the in-frame clones, and not every one. The V and J calls and clone size were taken over from that table, and D and trimming were inferred from the DNA. The sample includes some 210,000 clones, under 90% of them seen just once. Germline V gives CDR1 SGHTA, CDR2 FQGTGA. The V and J ends lost 5 bases and 4 bases, in that order; junction bases with no gene match: 7. The CDR3 length is 15 residues. The chain links TRBV7-3 to TRBJ2-2; 7 nucleotides line up with TRBD1. Sequencing input: peripheral blood. The receptor comes from a man aged 55 to 69 who had recovered from COVID-19. The CDR3 DNA reads as TGTGCCAGCAGCCGCACAGGGGCCGGCACCGGGGAGCTGTTTTTT. This translates into CASSRTGAGTGELFF.